The next 25 T cell receptor beta chains were all read from a single sample in a study of T cells in Graves' hyperthyroidism and ophthalmopathy. Amplified regions were TCR beta CDR3 sequences from RNA transcripts. HTBI primers were the set used in a first-round RT-PCR of the TCR CDR3. Using its own MiXCR run on the multiplex PCR reads, TCRdb lists one record per CDR3 protein. There are some 560,000 distinct CDR3 sequences in the sample; around 14% occur only once, and around 7.3% lies in the top ten. Input material: blood. These receptor sequences come from a woman in her twenties or thirties with Graves' hyperthyroidism.

This clonotype has more than one count but fewer than ten. The chain links TRBV4-3 to TRBJ2-1; 8 bases align to TRBD1. After removal of 2 bases from V and 6 bases from J, the junction contained 12 bases not matched to a gene. Germline V gene sequence: CDR1 LGHNA, CDR2 YSLEER. The CDR3 spans 17 residues. The CDR3 is CASSQHVRGLKGNEQFF. In nucleotides, the CDR3 is TGCGCCAGCAGCCAACACGTCAGGGGGCTAAAAGGCAATGAGCAGTTCTTC.

There are many counts of this clonotype. V gene TRBV29-1 combines with J gene TRBJ2-3; D remains unclear. V shed 4 bases and J shed 2 bases, with 7 bases lying between them. The CDR3 consists of 12 residues. Germline CDR1 is SQVTM and CDR2 is ANQGSEA. CDR3 bases: TGCAGCGTTGCCAGCGACACAGATACGCAGTATTTT. It is translated as CSVASDTDTQYF.

The sample holds a few counts of this clonotype. A much larger clone differs from this one at a single base, so this may be a read error. The chain joins TRBV2 to TRBJ2-1; the D gene is possibly TRBD2 (5 bases). CDR1 and CDR2 from the germline V gene are SNHLY and FYNNEI. The CDR3 covers 12 residues. The germline V and J ends were trimmed by 10 bases and 7 bases, with 14 bases remaining between them. The CDR3 coding sequence is TGTGCCATCAGCCTACTAGGGAATGAGCAGTTCTTC. This codes for CAISLLGNEQFF.

The chain is built from TRBV27 and TRBJ2-2, with D maybe TRBD1 (8 bases). Germline CDR1 is MNHEY and CDR2 is SMNVEV (reference sequence). This CDR3 region has 16 residues. V gave up 6 bases and J gave up 4 bases, with 18 bases separating them. Here the CDR3 reads CASRITGGVGTGELFF. Written as DNA, the CDR3 is TGTGCCAGCAGAATAACAGGGGGGGTCGGCACCGGGGAGCTGTTTTTT.

This clonotype was counted only a few times. This chain links TRBV20-1 with TRBJ1-2; D remains ambiguous. This CDR3 is 12 amino acids long. The germline V gene encodes CDR1 DFQATT and CDR2 SNEGSKA (reference sequence). V was trimmed by 5 bases and J by 5 bases, leaving 12 bases between them. In DNA form, the CDR3 reads TGCAGTGCTTCCGGATCGGTATATGGCTACACCTTC. This encodes CSASGSVYGYTF.

The genes are TRBV20-1 and TRBJ1-3; tentatively, D is TRBD1 (5 bases). V shed 3 bases and J shed 3 bases, with 12 bases lying between them. CDR1 DFQATT and CDR2 SNEGSKA come from the germline V gene (reference sequence). This CDR3 has 14 amino acids. CDR3 sequence (DNA): TGCAGTGCTAGGGCCAGGGTCGATGGAAACACCATATATTTT. Amino acids: CSARARVDGNTIYF.

J is TRBJ2-7 and V is TRBV27; TRBD2 is a possible D gene (6 bases). Germline CDR1 and CDR2: MNHEY and SMNVEV (reference sequence). With 3 bases removed from V and 4 bases from J, the gap between germline ends came to 19 bases. This CDR3 region has 16 residues. This CDR3 reads CASSFAREDPRYEQYF. In DNA, the CDR3 is TGTGCCAGCAGTTTCGCCAGGGAGGATCCCAGGTACGAGCAGTACTTC.

This rearrangement joins TRBV19 to TRBJ1-5, with D unresolved. The V end was cut by 5 bases, the J end by 5 bases, with 10 bases between. Germline values: CDR1 LNHDA, CDR2 SQIVND (reference sequence). The CDR3 consists of 13 residues. The CDR3 reads CASSPSRDQPQHF. As DNA, the CDR3 is TGTGCCAGTAGTCCCAGTCGGGATCAGCCCCAGCATTTT.

This clonotype was seen a handful of times. The chain has TRBV27 and TRBJ2-7; TRBD1 is a possible D gene (5 bases). Trimming cost V 5 bases and J 3 bases, with 11 bases left between them. Per the germline V gene, CDR1 is MNHEY and CDR2 is SMNVEV (reference sequence). CDR3 length: 13 amino acids. This chain's CDR3 is CASSLKTGYEQYF. CDR3 bases: TGTGCCAGCAGTCTAAAAACAGGCTACGAGCAGTACTTC.

The chain has TRBV9 and TRBJ2-2, with 10 nucleotides matching TRBD2. The germline CDR1 and CDR2 sequences are SGDLS and YYNGEE. V lost 3 bases, J lost 4 bases, and 6 bases stayed unmatched. The CDR3 has 16 amino acids. In DNA, the CDR3 is TGTGCCAGCAGCGAAGCGGGAGGGCCTCTCACCGGGGAGCTGTTTTTT. This translates into CASSEAGGPLTGELFF.

This clonotype was counted at least ten times. The chain uses TRBV7-2 and TRBJ2-1, with D tentatively TRBD1 (5 bases). The CDR3 covers 14 residues. Trimming took 3 bases from V and 4 from J, leaving 10 bases between them. The germline V gene encodes CDR1 SGHTA and CDR2 FQGNSA. This CDR3 is CASSFLGPYNEQFF. CDR3 DNA sequence: TGTGCCAGCAGCTTTCTGGGGCCGTACAATGAGCAGTTCTTC. The entire variable domain, with the rest obtained from reference TRBV7-2 and TRBJ2-1, is as follows: GAGVSQSPSNKVTEKGKDVELRCDPISGHTALYWYRQSLGQGLEFLIYFQGNSAPDKSGLPSDRFSAERTGGSVSTLTIQRTQQEDSAVYLCASSFLGPYNEQFFGPGTRLTVL.

In this sample, this clonotype turned up a few times. The chain recombines TRBV7-9 with TRBJ1-1; 11 bases align to TRBD1. Trimming cost V 4 bases and J 7 bases; bases outside gene matches: 14. This CDR3 has 17 amino acids. Germline V lookup: CDR1 SEHNR, CDR2 FQNEAQ (reference sequence). CDR3 in DNA: TGTGCCAGCAGCTACGTCCGGGACAGGGGGAACATTTTTGAAGCTTTCTTT. Its translation is CASSYVRDRGNIFEAFF.

This clonotype was seen ten or more times. V gene TRBV28 combines with J gene TRBJ1-5; TRBD1 agrees at 7 bases. Germline CDR1 and CDR2: MDHEN and SYDVKM. V trimming: 4 bases; J trimming: 2 bases; junction bases outside the gene matches: 8. CDR3 length equals 16 residues. CDR3 DNA: TGTGCCAGCAGTTCAACACAGGGGTCGGGCAATCAGCCCCAGCATTTT. It yields the protein CASSSTQGSGNQPQHF.

The gene calls are TRBV7-2 and TRBJ2-7; D is uncertain. Trimming pared 1 base from V and 1 base from J, leaving 8 bases between. The CDR3 runs to 14 residues. Germline loops: CDR1 SGHTA, CDR2 FQGNSA. The CDR3 sequence: CASSLVSRSYEQYF. The CDR3 coding sequence is TGTGCCAGCAGCTTAGTCTCTAGGTCCTACGAGCAGTACTTC. Together with reference TRBV7-2 and TRBJ2-7, the CDR3 gives the full variable domain: GAGVSQSPSNKVTEKGKDVELRCDPISGHTALYWYRQSLGQGLEFLIYFQGNSAPDKSGLPSDRFSAERTGGSVSTLTIQRTQQEDSAVYLCASSLVSRSYEQYFGPGTRLTVT.

This clonotype has a count of ten or more. The chain uses TRBV12-3 or TRBV12-4 and TRBJ1-1; 8 nucleotides agree with TRBD1. V was clipped by 7 bases and J by 6 bases; unmatched bases: 7. CDR3 length: 13 residues. DNA for the CDR3: TGTGCCAGCACCCCAGGGGGCGCGGCTGAAGCTTTCTTT. Protein sequence: CASTPGGAAEAFF.

This clonotype was observed at least ten times. The chain is built from TRBV12-3 or TRBV12-4 and TRBJ2-7; 8 nucleotides match TRBD2. The CDR3 totals 17 residues. The ends lost 3 bases at V and 3 bases at J; junction bases unmatched: 13. CDR3 bases: TGTGCCAGCAGTTTTCTATCTATCAGCGGGAGCGACTACGAGCAGTACTTC. It translates to CASSFLSISGSDYEQYF.

This clonotype was observed many times. CDR3 residues: CASSDWAADTGELFF. The CDR3 DNA reads TGTGCCAGCAGTGACTGGGCCGCGGACACCGGGGAGCTGTTTTTT. V gene TRBV2 combines with J gene TRBJ2-2; D uncertain. CDR1 is SNHLY and CDR2 is FYNNEI in the germline V gene. The CDR3 loop spans 15 amino acids. Trimming removed 3 bases from V and 3 bases from J, with 11 bases in between.

This clonotype was counted between two and nine times. A much larger clone lies a single base off, so this may be a read error. The chain is built from TRBV30 and TRBJ2-5; a possible D gene is TRBD1 (5 bases). Germline values: CDR1 GTSNPN, CDR2 SVGIG (reference sequence). The CDR3 is 12 amino acids. Deletions cut 1 base from V and 2 bases from J, with 5 bases between. CDR3 in amino acids: CAWSAGQETQYF. As DNA, the CDR3 is TGTGCCTGGAGTGCAGGGCAAGAGACCCAGTACTTC.

This clonotype was observed at least ten times. The CDR3 nucleotides read TGCGCCAGCAGCCAGCGACAGGGCTACGAGCAGTACTTC. This translates into CASSQRQGYEQYF. The rearrangement joins TRBV4-3 to TRBJ2-7; 7 bases line up with TRBD1. Germline values: CDR1 LGHNA, CDR2 YSLEER. The V segment lost 3 bases and the J segment 3 bases; nucleotides outside the gene matches: 2. The CDR3 is 13 residues long.

This clonotype occurred many times. This rearrangement joins TRBV20-1 to TRBJ2-5, with 14 bases matching TRBD2. This CDR3 has 18 residues. Germline V lookup: CDR1 DFQATT, CDR2 SNEGSKA (reference sequence). Trimming at V came to 0 bases and at J to 0 bases, leaving 6 bases not matched to a gene. The DNA for the CDR3 is TGCAGTGCTAGAGAAGGGACTAGCGGGAGCCTAAACCAAGAGACCCAGTACTTC. Protein sequence: CSAREGTSGSLNQETQYF.

This clonotype was seen at least ten times. V is TRBV5-1 and J is TRBJ1-5; maybe TRBD1 (5 bases). The CDR3 loop spans 14 amino acids. Trimming removed 4 bases from V and 7 bases from J, with 15 bases in between. Germline assignment: CDR1 SGHRS and CDR2 YFSETQ. The CDR3 bases are TGCGCCAGCAGCCAAAACGGGGACGAACAGCCCCAGCATTTT. Its protein is CASSQNGDEQPQHF.

This clonotype was picked up many times. The chain employs TRBV28 and TRBJ2-1; 7 positions agree with TRBD1. J lost 1 base, V lost 4 bases, and 13 bases had no gene match. CDR3 size: 18 residues. CDR1 and CDR2 from the germline V gene are MDHEN and SYDVKM. The CDR3 reads CASSSPNPTGKSYNEQFF. The DNA for the CDR3 is TGTGCCAGCAGTTCCCCTAACCCGACAGGGAAGTCCTACAATGAGCAGTTCTTC.

This sequence joins TRBV6-5 and TRBJ2-5; 7 positions match TRBD2. Germline trimming cut 0 bases from V and 3 bases from J; bases unmatched to any gene: 10. The V gene's germline CDR1 is MNHEY and CDR2 SVGAGI. The CDR3 is 17 amino acids. The CDR3 nucleotides read TGTGCCAGCAGTTACTCTCGGGGGAGGGCCCAAAAAGAGACCCAGTACTTC. Translated: CASSYSRGRAQKETQYF.

This clonotype was seen many times. V is TRBV7-3 and J is TRBJ1-1, with D unclear. This CDR3 region has 13 residues. Germline lookup yields CDR1 SGHTA and CDR2 FQGTGA. V was cut by 4 bases and J by 4 bases, with 10 bases left in between. CDR3 amino acids: CASSSGGPTEAFF. The CDR3 DNA reads as TGTGCCAGCAGCTCGGGAGGGCCCACTGAAGCTTTCTTT.

In its sample, this clonotype was seen a few times. The chain couples TRBV7-9 to TRBJ1-2, with 7 positions matching TRBD1. Germline CDR1 is SEHNR and CDR2 is FQNEAQ (reference sequence). This CDR3 contains 13 residues. After removal of 1 base from V and 13 bases from J, the junction contained 9 bases not matched to a gene. This CDR3 reads CASSLGDSTYPTF. The CDR3 DNA is TGTGCCAGCAGCTTAGGGGACAGCACGTACCCCACCTTC.